A single sample gave rise to the 14 T cell receptor beta chains below, sequenced in a study of blood T cell repertoires in COVID-19. Method: immunoSEQ multiplex PCR; TCRdb's copy keeps in-frame clones and lacks some. The top ten hold under 3% of the sample, which has roughly 50,000 clones, 84% seen once. The sample taken for sequencing was peripheral blood. The source of these receptors is a man aged 45-60 years with acute or convalescent COVID-19.

The rearrangement uses TRBV5-1 and TRBJ1-1; perhaps TRBD1 as D (6 bases). Trimming left V 0 bases short and J 0 bases short, with 12 bases between. Germline assignment: CDR1 SGHRS and CDR2 YFSETQ. The CDR3 spans 16 residues. In nucleotides, the CDR3 is TGCGCCAGCAGCTTGGGATATGACAGGATGAACACTGAAGCTTTCTTT. Translated, it gives CASSLGYDRMNTEAFF. Based on the CDR3 plus reference TRBV5-1 and TRBJ1-1, the full variable domain is KAGVTQTPRYLIKTRGQQVTLSCSPISGHRSVSWYQQTPGQGLQFLFEYFSETQRNKGNFPGRFSGRQFSNSRSEMNVSTLELGDSALYLCASSLGYDRMNTEAFFGQGTRLTVV.

The J gene is TRBJ2-7, the V gene TRBV4-2; 9 nucleotides align to TRBD1. CDR3 length equals 16 residues. In germline, CDR1 is LGHNA, CDR2 YNFKEQ. J lost 6 bases, V lost 3 bases, and 12 bases had no gene match. The CDR3 is CASSHPSPGQGVEQYF. CDR3 coding DNA: TGTGCCAGCAGCCATCCTAGCCCGGGACAGGGAGTCGAGCAGTACTTC.

This clone was observed a handful of times. The chain links TRBV5-1 to TRBJ1-1; TRBD1 matches 7 bases. J was trimmed by 6 bases and V by 2 bases; bases with no gene match: 13. The CDR3 totals 16 residues. Germline assignment: CDR1 SGHRS and CDR2 YFSETQ. CDR3 nucleotide sequence: TGCGCCAGCAGCTTAGGGGGCGGTAATTTTGGCGCTGAAGCTTTCTTT. Amino acid sequence: CASSLGGGNFGAEAFF. The whole variable domain, remainder taken from reference TRBV5-1 and TRBJ1-1, is KAGVTQTPRYLIKTRGQQVTLSCSPISGHRSVSWYQQTPGQGLQFLFEYFSETQRNKGNFPGRFSGRQFSNSRSEMNVSTLELGDSALYLCASSLGGGNFGAEAFFGQGTRLTVV.

V usage is TRBV11-2 and J usage is TRBJ1-4; no reliable D call. Germline V gene sequence: CDR1 SGHAT, CDR2 FQNNGV. Trimming left V 0 bases short and J 7 bases short, with 18 bases between. The CDR3 consists of 17 residues. The CDR3 reads CASSLDEFREGGEKLFF. CDR3 nucleotide sequence: TGTGCCAGCAGCTTAGATGAATTTAGGGAGGGTGGTGAAAAACTGTTTTTT.

This clone was recorded only once. The chain recombines TRBV7-2 with TRBJ1-5, with D uncertain. From germline, CDR1 is SGHTA and CDR2 FQGNSA. There are 16 residues in the CDR3. V was cut by 4 bases and J by 3 bases, with 16 bases left in between. The CDR3: CASSSGWPILNQPQHF. The CDR3 DNA reads as TGTGCCAGCAGCTCTGGTTGGCCCATTCTCAATCAGCCCCAGCATTTT. The full variable domain, completed using reference TRBV7-2 and TRBJ1-5, is GAGVSQSPSNKVTEKGKDVELRCDPISGHTALYWYRQSLGQGLEFLIYFQGNSAPDKSGLPSDRFSAERTGGSVSTLTIQRTQQEDSAVYLCASSSGWPILNQPQHFGDGTRLSIL.

The chain combines TRBV7-3 with TRBJ2-1, with 8 nucleotides matching TRBD1. V dropped 5 bases and J dropped 4; count of bases not matched to a gene: 10. From germline, CDR1 is SGHTA and CDR2 FQGTGA. CDR3 length equals 16 residues. The CDR3 region is CASSPGGQGAYNEQFF. CDR3 in DNA: TGTGCCAGCAGCCCTGGAGGGCAGGGGGCTTACAATGAGCAGTTCTTC.

The V gene is TRBV11-2, the J gene TRBJ2-1; weak D call: TRBD2 (5 bases). V lost 2 bases and J lost 0, with 8 bases in between. From germline, CDR1 is SGHAT and CDR2 FQNNGV. CDR3 length: 15 amino acids. This chain's CDR3 is CASSLSGVSYNEQFF. The CDR3 region has the DNA TGTGCCAGCAGCTTATCCGGGGTCTCCTACAATGAGCAGTTCTTC.

The CDR3 protein is CASSLVSGGAPDTQYF. For the CDR3, the DNA is TGTGCCAGCAGCTTAGTAAGCGGGGGGGCCCCAGATACGCAGTATTTT. V usage is TRBV7-9 and J usage is TRBJ2-3; 10 bases match TRBD2. The ends lost 1 base at V and 4 bases at J; junction bases unmatched: 5. The CDR3 loop spans 16 amino acids. Germline V lookup: CDR1 SEHNR, CDR2 FQNEAQ (reference sequence).

The chain joins TRBV28 to TRBJ2-2; tentatively, D is TRBD1 (5 bases). Trimming took off 4 bases at V and 5 bases at J, with 11 bases between the two ends. This CDR3 contains 14 residues. Germline V lookup: CDR1 MDHEN, CDR2 SYDVKM. The CDR3 sequence is CASSSRVGTGELFF. The DNA for the CDR3 is TGTGCCAGCAGTTCCAGGGTAGGGACCGGGGAGCTGTTTTTT.

V usage is TRBV5-4 and J usage is TRBJ2-2, with 7 bases fitting TRBD2. The CDR3 loop spans 15 amino acids. In germline, CDR1 is SGHNT, CDR2 YYREEE (reference sequence). V shed 6 bases, J shed 5 bases, and the junction held 10 bases outside the gene matches. CDR3 coding DNA: TGTGCCAGCATGCCTAATCTACTAGCGACCGGGGAGCTGTTTTTT. Amino acid sequence: CASMPNLLATGELFF.

This sequence joins TRBV19 and TRBJ2-7, with D perhaps TRBD2 (6 bases). Germline CDR1 is LNHDA and CDR2 is SQIVND (reference sequence). The CDR3 is 15 residues long. V shed 1 base and J shed 2 bases, with 12 bases lying between them. CDR3 region: CASSIVAGEAYEQYF. The CDR3 DNA sequence: TGTGCCAGTAGTATAGTGGCCGGGGAGGCCTACGAGCAGTACTTC.

J is TRBJ2-3 and V is TRBV24-1; 13 nucleotides match TRBD2. CDR1 and CDR2 from the germline V gene are KGHDR and SFDVKD. The junction had 4 bases not matched to a gene; V was cut back by 9 bases and J by 2 bases. The CDR3 length is 15 residues. CDR3: CATGGLAGNTDTQYF. CDR3 sequence (DNA): TGTGCCACCGGGGGACTAGCGGGGAACACAGATACGCAGTATTTT.

The chain combines TRBV4-1 with TRBJ2-7; 10 positions match TRBD1. Germline CDR1 reads MGHRA; CDR2 reads YSYEKL. V was clipped by 6 bases and J by 7 bases; unmatched bases: 9. This CDR3 region has 14 residues. CDR3 loop: CASRRTGGAGEQYF. Here the CDR3 DNA reads TGCGCCAGCAGACGGACAGGGGGGGCGGGGGAGCAGTACTTC.

A note on this clone: This specimen includes other DNA sequences encoding the same CDR3. This rearrangement joins TRBV13 to TRBJ1-4; 7 nucleotides align to TRBD1. The CDR3 runs to 16 residues. Trimming at V came to 5 bases and at J to 3 bases, leaving 9 bases not matched to a gene. Germline V gene sequence: CDR1 PRHDT, CDR2 FYEKMQ (reference sequence). The CDR3 DNA reads TGTGCCAGCAGCCTACGAAGGGGGCTAGCTAATGAAAAACTGTTTTTT. Its translation is CASSLRRGLANEKLFF. Supplemented by reference TRBV13 and TRBJ1-4, the full variable domain reads AAGVIQSPRHLIKEKRETATLKCYPIPRHDTVYWYQQGPGQDPQFLISFYEKMQSDKGSIPDRFSAQQFSDYHSELNMSSLELGDSALYFCASSLRRGLANEKLFFGSGTQLSVL.